The T cell receptor (beta chain) under discussion was sequenced for a study of shared clonotypes between healthy human individuals (dated by TCRdb to 2018 to 2021). Context from the whole study: The cohort included three men and a couple of women between 18 and 49 years of age. Leukapheresis yielded between about 0.9 and 9 billion PBMCs per donor. To estimate repertoire size and how much clonotypes are shared between individuals, the study performed deep sequencing of blood TCR repertoires from 4 to 6 healthy adults. For each donor, CD4 naive and CD4 memory were each given three plates, CD8 naive was given two plates, and CD8 memory was given one plate. To increase sequencing depth and limit assay-specific biases, different laboratories used diverse techniques to prepare libraries and sequence TCR repertoires. General findings and caveats noted by the study authors: Sampling was restricted to blood, and TCR repertoires in tissues likely differ from the TCR repertoires found in blood. Higher generation probabilities were observed for clonotypes shared by all four sorted-subset donors than for non-shared clonotypes. Across a few donors, roughly 5% of naive CD4, roughly 3.5% of naive CD8, around 2.5% of memory CD4, and approximately 0.4% of memory CD8 clonotypes were shared. Pairwise subsampling led to the expectation that sequencing depth would affect the degree of clonotype sharing among donors. Larger estimated clonotype richness was generally found for naive subsets than for memory subsets. Because the study included a small number of donors, the genetic and exposure-history diversity represented was limited. Incomplete sequencing was indicated by rarefaction of sorted-subset datasets, despite the large sequencing depth.

Donors were healthy HIV-negative adults with no recently reported acute infections or vaccinations. Every donor was a Caucasian adult residing in Nashville, Tennessee, USA. Magnetic negative selection was used to enrich CD4+ T cells, after which naive cells were positively selected on CD45RA and the negative fraction became the memory subset. Blood was collected by leukapheresis, and PBMCs were isolated by Ficoll-Histopaque density gradient centrifugation and then cryopreserved in liquid nitrogen vapor phase. Analytical flow cytometry was used to check the purity and quantity of each magnetically sorted T cell population. From each sorted fraction, genomic DNA was isolated and quantified by UV absorbance on a Nanodrop 2000c. Of note for this clone: Its recognized antigen is unknown. One base away there is no much larger clone; base qualities are not given.

Using the deep immunoSEQ assay, multiplex PCR amplified TCR CDR3 regions from genomic DNA. Extracted genomic DNA from each cell subset was spread evenly across all wells of several immunoSEQ 96-well plates, with each plate serving as a replicate. For sorted subsets, approximately 190 ng of genomic DNA, equivalent to about 30,000 T cell genomes, went into each replicate PCR. The purified libraries were quantified using a Qubit 3.0 fluorometer, sized with a Bioanalyzer 2100, and then quantified again using the KAPA Library Quantification kit. Each immunoSEQ 96-well plate was sequenced on its own single-read 150-cycle Illumina NextSeq 550 flow cell. Processing in the source paper ran as follows. The immunoSEQ output contained only junctional sequences without quality scores, so filtering could not match that applied to full-length reads. Sequences were annotated with PyIR, a Python wrapper for IgBLAST v1.9, using IMGT germline references to assign V/J genes and CDR3. Any read was removed if the V/J assignment was weak (E-value above 1e-6), the CDR3 was missing, or the read contained stop codons, out-of-frame junctions, or ambiguous translated residues. V3J clonotypes were defined as sequences sharing an identical inferred V gene, J gene, and CDR3 amino acid sequence. The percentage overlap between two repertoires was calculated by dividing the number of shared unique clonotypes by the size of the smaller repertoire. Richness of each repertoire was evaluated using RTK rarefaction, the Chao1 estimator, and Recon v2.1 estimates of unobserved clonotypes. For all TCRbeta clonotypes obtained by the gDNA method from a handful of donors, generation probabilities were computed with OLGA. The table comes from immuneACCESS by way of TCRdb, which keeps in-frame sequences with V and J called. Part of the clones is missing from these tables; in studies checked, under half for an unresolved V gene and the rest for unknown reasons. V and J calls plus clone size are reproduced from that table; the DNA served to infer D and trimming. Present in this sample are around 340,000 clones, less than 75% of which were seen just once. Roughly 10% of the sample lies in the top ten.

The CDR3, from cysteine to phenylalanine, totals 18 residues. Of all the DNA, just the CDR3 is kept, 54 bases in frame from base 1. V and J are trimmed by 3 bases and 4 bases, and the gene matches miss 14 bases of the junction. For CDR1 and CDR2, the germline V gene lists SGHRS and YFSETQ. Sequenced: memory CD4+ T cells sorted from blood. Interpreted using the paper, the cell subset or site label stands for: CD45RA-negative fraction. The chain is assembled from TRBV5-1 and TRBJ2-3; 10 junctional bases match TRBD2. The source is a man aged 25-45 years in good health. CDR3 protein: CASSSWDRPSGSADTQYF. The nucleotide sequence reads as follows: TGCGCCAGCAGCTCATGGGACAGGCCTAGCGGGAGCGCAGATACGCAGTATTTT. Reference TRBV5-1 and TRBJ2-3 genes cover what lies past the CDR3, so the full variable domain is KAGVTQTPRYLIKTRGQQVTLSCSPISGHRSVSWYQQTPGQGLQFLFEYFSETQRNKGNFPGRFSGRQFSNSRSEMNVSTLELGDSALYLCASSSWDRPSGSADTQYFGPGTRLTVL.